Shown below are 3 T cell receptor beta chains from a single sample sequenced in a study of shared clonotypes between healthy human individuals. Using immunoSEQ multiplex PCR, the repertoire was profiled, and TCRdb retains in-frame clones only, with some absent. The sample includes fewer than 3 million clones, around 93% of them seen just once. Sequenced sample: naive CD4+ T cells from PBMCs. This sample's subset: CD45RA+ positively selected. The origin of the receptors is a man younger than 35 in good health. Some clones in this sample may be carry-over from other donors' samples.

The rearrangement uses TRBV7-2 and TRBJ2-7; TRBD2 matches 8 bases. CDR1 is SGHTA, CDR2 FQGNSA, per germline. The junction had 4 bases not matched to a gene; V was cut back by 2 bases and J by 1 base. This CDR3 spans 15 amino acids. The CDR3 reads CASSLSSGISYEQYF. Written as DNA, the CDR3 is TGTGCCAGCAGCTTAAGTAGCGGGATTTCCTACGAGCAGTACTTC.

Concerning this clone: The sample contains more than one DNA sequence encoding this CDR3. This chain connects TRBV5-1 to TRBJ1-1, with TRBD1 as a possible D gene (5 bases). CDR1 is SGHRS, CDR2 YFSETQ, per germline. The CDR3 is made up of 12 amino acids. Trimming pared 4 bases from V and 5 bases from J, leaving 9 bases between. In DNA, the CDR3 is TGCGCCAGCAGCCCCCAGGGAACTGAAGCTTTCTTT. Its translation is CASSPQGTEAFF.

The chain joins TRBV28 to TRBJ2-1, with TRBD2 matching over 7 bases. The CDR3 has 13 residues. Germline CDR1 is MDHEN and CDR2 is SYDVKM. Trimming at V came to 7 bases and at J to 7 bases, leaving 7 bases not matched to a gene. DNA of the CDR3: TGTGCCAGCATCCATAGCGGGCAGAATGAGCAGTTCTTC. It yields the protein CASIHSGQNEQFF.